Listed below are T cell receptor beta chains from one sample, sequenced in a study of blood T cells in healthy people across ages. Using its own MiXCR run on the 5' RACE reads, TCRdb lists one record per CDR3 protein. The sample includes 700,000 or so distinct CDR3 sequences, around a fifth of them seen just once. Sequencing was done on a sample of blood. The receptors shown here come from a man between 65 and 85 years old in good health. Each CDR3 is given with its conserved first and last residue. Each record gives: J gene, V gene, clone size, D gene, CDR3 DNA, CDR3 protein. A D gene is named only where the DNA matches it firmly. Some rows mark clone size as missing; the rest say once, few, many or name a class of expanded clone.

j_call: TRBJ2-7
v_call: TRBV28
clone_size: .
d_call: .
cdr3_nt: TGTGCCAGCAGTTGGGGGGACAGCTCCTACGAGCAGTACTTC
cdr3_aa: CASSWGDSSYEQYF

j_call: TRBJ1-1
v_call: TRBV6-5
clone_size: few
d_call: TRBD1
cdr3_nt: TGTGCCAGCAGTTACAGGGGACAGCCTGAAGCTTTCTTT
cdr3_aa: CASSYRGQPEAFF

j_call: TRBJ2-3
v_call: TRBV5-1
clone_size: few
d_call: .
cdr3_nt: TGCGCCAGCAGCTTGGACGACGGGACTTCTTGGGATACGCAGTATTTT
cdr3_aa: CASSLDDGTSWDTQYF

j_call: TRBJ1-2
v_call: TRBV3-1
clone_size: few
d_call: .
cdr3_nt: TGTGCCAGCAGCCCGTGGGACCTCAGGGATGGCTACACCTTC
cdr3_aa: CASSPWDLRDGYTF

j_call: TRBJ1-5
v_call: TRBV18
clone_size: .
d_call: .
cdr3_nt: TGTGCCAGCTCACCGGGGTGGGGTGAGCCCCAGCATTTT
cdr3_aa: CASSPGWGEPQHF

j_call: TRBJ1-1
v_call: TRBV29-1
clone_size: few
d_call: TRBD1
cdr3_nt: TGCAGCGTTGCTCCGGACAGGTACACTGAAGCTTTCTTT
cdr3_aa: CSVAPDRYTEAFF

j_call: TRBJ1-1
v_call: TRBV18
clone_size: few
d_call: .
cdr3_nt: TGTGCCAGCTCACCACCGGGGGTCCCCACTGAAGCTTTCTTT
cdr3_aa: CASSPPGVPTEAFF

j_call: TRBJ2-7
v_call: TRBV5-1
clone_size: .
d_call: .
cdr3_nt: TGCGCCAGCAGCTTCAGCCACGATTTTAGCTCCTACGAGCAGTACTTC
cdr3_aa: CASSFSHDFSSYEQYF

j_call: TRBJ2-7
v_call: TRBV6-2/TRBV6-3
clone_size: few
d_call: .
cdr3_nt: TGTGCCAGCAGTTACGGGCAGGTCGTCGGCGAGCAGTACTTC
cdr3_aa: CASSYGQVVGEQYF

j_call: TRBJ2-3
v_call: TRBV5-1
clone_size: few
d_call: .
cdr3_nt: TGCGCCAGCCTGGACCCGTCTACCTCGGCGGATACGCAGTATTTT
cdr3_aa: CASLDPSTSADTQYF

j_call: TRBJ2-3
v_call: TRBV10-3
clone_size: .
d_call: .
cdr3_nt: TGTGCCATCTTGGACCCCGGGCGCACAGATACGCAGTATTTT
cdr3_aa: CAILDPGRTDTQYF

j_call: TRBJ2-2
v_call: TRBV14
clone_size: .
d_call: .
cdr3_nt: TGTGCCAGCAAATTGGGGGCGCGTACCGGGGAGCTGTTTTTT
cdr3_aa: CASKLGARTGELFF

j_call: TRBJ2-1
v_call: TRBV9
clone_size: .
d_call: .
cdr3_nt: TGTGCCAGCAGCGCACAGGGACACGATGAGCAGTTCTTC
cdr3_aa: CASSAQGHDEQFF

j_call: TRBJ2-7
v_call: TRBV4-2
clone_size: .
d_call: .
cdr3_nt: TGTGCCAGCAGCCAAGATCACCGTGACGGCCAGCAGTACTTC
cdr3_aa: CASSQDHRDGQQYF